The entry that follows covers one TCR beta chain sequence. In the authors' workflow: Reference gene primer amplification gave estimated nucleated cell counts. TCRdb's copy holds only in-frame clones and misses some; the assay was immunoSEQ multiplex PCR. The V and J calls and the clone size are those of that table, but D and trimming were determined from the DNA. The sample has 80,000 or so clones; 91% are singletons. Germline V gene lookup returns CDR1 LNHNV and CDR2 YYDKDF (reference sequence). The CDR3 runs 15 residues. The J segment lost 4 bases and the V segment lost 0 bases, leaving 4 bases of the junction unmatched. The data stem from a study of blood T cell repertoires in COVID-19. The wider study: Donors in the United States, Italy and Spain gave samples during acute or convalescent COVID-19. Nucleic acid was either cDNA or gDNA, and it came from T cells, B-cell-depleted T cells, or PBMCs.

The V gene is TRBV15, the J gene TRBJ2-5, with 8 bases matching TRBD1. Sequenced material: peripheral blood. The receptor was isolated from a woman in her 50s in a cohort sampled during active COVID-19. CDR3 DNA sequence: TGTGCCACCAGCAGAGATCCCGACAGGGGAGAGACCCAGTACTTC. Encoded protein: CATSRDPDRGETQYF.